The 30 T cell receptor beta chains given below trace back to one sample, sequenced in a study of T cell responses to AZD1222 COVID-19 vaccine. Clones were read by immunoSEQ multiplex PCR, and TCRdb kept only the in-frame ones, dropping some. The table shows more than 95,000 clones, with around 88% occurring only once. Sequences were derived from peripheral blood, sampled 28 days after the second AZD1222 dose. The source of these receptors is an adult who received the AZD1222 COVID-19 vaccine.

V gene TRBV5-5 combines with J gene TRBJ2-7; D is possibly TRBD2 (5 bases). Trimming stripped 4 bases from V and 2 bases from J, with 13 bases between. In germline, CDR1 is SGHKS, CDR2 YYEKEE (reference sequence). The CDR3 has 14 residues. The CDR3 sequence is CASSQDSWAYEQYF. The CDR3 coding sequence is TGTGCCAGCAGCCAGGACTCGTGGGCCTACGAGCAGTACTTC.

This chain links TRBV5-1 with TRBJ1-1; no clear D. The germline V and J ends were trimmed by 2 bases and 3 bases, with 11 bases remaining between them. From germline, CDR1 is SGHRS and CDR2 YFSETQ. The CDR3 loop spans 14 amino acids. CDR3 amino acids: CASSFVPRDTEAFF. In DNA, the CDR3 is TGCGCCAGCAGCTTTGTCCCCCGGGACACTGAAGCTTTCTTT.

This clone has a single count. The chain uses TRBV18 and TRBJ1-4; 7 bases agree with TRBD1. This CDR3 spans 13 amino acids. Germline V gene lookup returns CDR1 KGHSH and CDR2 LQKENI. V was pared by 4 bases and J by 4 bases, with 0 bases of the junction left unmatched. Here the CDR3 DNA reads TGTGCCAGCTCACGGGACAGTAATGAAAAACTGTTTTTT. This translates into CASSRDSNEKLFF. Supplemented by reference TRBV18 and TRBJ1-4, the full variable domain reads NAGVMQNPRHLVRRRGQEARLRCSPMKGHSHVYWYRQLPEEGLKFMVYLQKENIIDESGMPKERFSAEFPKEGPSILRIQQVVRGDSAAYFCASSRDSNEKLFFGSGTQLSVL.

The CDR3 DNA reads TGTGCCAGCAGCTTGGGGGCAGCGCCGACCTACGAGCAGTACTTC. Encoded protein: CASSLGAAPTYEQYF. The chain is built from TRBV5-4 and TRBJ2-7; D uncertain. The germline V gene encodes CDR1 SGHNT and CDR2 YYREEE (reference sequence). Trimming pared 0 bases from V and 2 bases from J, leaving 12 bases between. This CDR3 has 15 residues.

A note on this clone: Additional DNA sequences in this sample encode the identical CDR3. J is TRBJ1-2 and V is TRBV2; D remains unclear. Germline CDR1 is SNHLY and CDR2 is FYNNEI. The CDR3 length is 13 residues. Trimming cost V 4 bases and J 2 bases, with 8 bases left between them. The CDR3 sequence is CASSVTENYGYTF. The CDR3 region has the DNA TGTGCCAGCAGTGTTACAGAAAACTATGGCTACACCTTC.

This clone was counted only a few times. V and J are TRBV7-2 and TRBJ2-3; TRBD2 matches 7 bases. The CDR3 loop spans 17 amino acids. V shed 1 base and J 0 bases; nucleotides not matched to a gene: 7. CDR1 and CDR2 from the germline V gene are SGHTA and FQGNSA. CDR3 nucleotide sequence: TGTGCCAGCAGCTTAGGGCCAGCGGGGCTAAGCACAGATACGCAGTATTTT. This translates into CASSLGPAGLSTDTQYF.

As regards this clone: The same CDR3 can be traced to other DNA sequences in this sample. This rearrangement joins TRBV24-1 to TRBJ1-1, with D uncertain. The CDR3 spans 13 residues. Germline V gene sequence: CDR1 KGHDR, CDR2 SFDVKD. The V end lost 2 bases, the J end lost 2 bases, and 5 bases lay between the germline ends. Here the CDR3 reads CATSDSGNTEAFF. In nucleotides, the CDR3 is TGTGCCACCAGTGATTCAGGTAACACTGAAGCTTTCTTT.

The chain links TRBV10-2 to TRBJ2-4, with TRBD1 matching over 7 bases. With V trimmed by 2 bases and J by 9 bases, 10 bases remained unmatched. CDR3 size: 15 residues. Looked up from germline, CDR1 is WSHSY and CDR2 is SAAADI. DNA for the CDR3: TGCGCCAGCAGTGAGGACAGGGCGACCAGTGGCATTCAGTACTTC. Protein product: CASSEDRATSGIQYF.

The genes are TRBV6-2 or TRBV6-3 and TRBJ2-7; TRBD2 aligns across 8 bases. Trimming at V came to 6 bases and at J to 0 bases, leaving 4 bases not matched to a gene. The CDR3 extends over 14 amino acids. Germline CDR1 is MNHEY and CDR2 is SVGEGT. In nucleotides, the CDR3 is TGTGCCAGCAGCATAGCGGGGAGCTCCTACGAGCAGTACTTC. Amino acids: CASSIAGSSYEQYF.

The chain carries TRBV7-9 and TRBJ2-5; tentative D call: TRBD2 (6 bases). From germline, CDR1 is SEHNR and CDR2 FQNEAQ (reference sequence). This CDR3 has 13 amino acids. V was clipped by 5 bases and J by 3 bases, with 10 bases between them. In DNA, the CDR3 is TGTGCCAGCAGCCCGGAGGGTAAAGAGACCCAGTACTTC. The encoded protein is CASSPEGKETQYF. The variable domain in full, with the rest retrieved from reference TRBV7-9 and TRBJ2-5, is DTGVSQNPRHKITKRGQNVTFRCDPISEHNRLYWYRQTLGQGPEFLTYFQNEAQLEKSRLLSDRFSAERPKGSFSTLEIQRTEQGDSAMYLCASSPEGKETQYFGPGTRLLVL.

This clone has only a few counts. This rearrangement joins TRBV6-5 to TRBJ1-1, with no clear D. V was clipped by 6 bases and J by 4 bases, with 12 bases between them. The CDR3 has 13 residues. Germline CDR1 and CDR2: MNHEY and SVGAGI. CDR3 bases: TGTGCCAGCAGATCAGAGAAGGGCACTGAAGCTTTCTTT. Its protein product is CASRSEKGTEAFF.

The chain is built from TRBV6-5 and TRBJ1-5, with 7 bases that match TRBD1. Germline V CDR1 and CDR2: MNHEY, SVGAGI. The CDR3 loop spans 16 amino acids. V lost 4 bases, J lost 6 bases, and 12 bases stayed unmatched. CDR3 DNA sequence: TGTGCCAGCAGTTTGCTGCAGGGGGATGGGGGTCAGCCCCAGCATTTT. This gives the protein CASSLLQGDGGQPQHF.

J is TRBJ2-5 and V is TRBV3-1 (or the pseudogene TRBV3-2), with TRBD2 identical over 7 bases. Per the germline V gene, CDR1 is LGHDT and CDR2 is YNNKEL (reference sequence). CDR3 length: 16 residues. V was pared by 4 bases and J by 1 base, with 9 bases of the junction left unmatched. The CDR3 spells CASSPLTSRGQETQYF. DNA for the CDR3: TGTGCCAGCAGCCCCCTGACTAGCCGCGGCCAAGAGACCCAGTACTTC.

The chain has TRBV9 and TRBJ1-5, with a tentative D call TRBD1 (5 bases). From germline, CDR1 is SGDLS and CDR2 YYNGEE. The CDR3 spans 14 residues. Trimming left V 1 base short and J 5 bases short, with 10 bases between. This CDR3 reads CASSVFGGDQPQHF. CDR3 bases: TGTGCCAGCAGCGTATTTGGGGGTGATCAGCCCCAGCATTTT. Combining the CDR3 with reference TRBV9 and TRBJ1-5 gives the whole variable domain DSGVTQTPKHLITATGQRVTLRCSPRSGDLSVYWYQQSLDQGLQFLIQYYNGEERAKGNILERFSAQQFPDLHSELNLSSLELGDSALYFCASSVFGGDQPQHFGDGTRLSIL.

The chain joins TRBV5-4 to TRBJ1-5, with D unresolved. Germline V gene data show CDR1 as SGHNT and CDR2 as YYREEE (reference sequence). The CDR3 loop spans 14 amino acids. Between the trimmed V and J ends, which lost 0 bases and 1 base, there was a span of 5 bases. The chain's CDR3 is CASSLGGSNQPQHF. The DNA of the CDR3 is TGTGCCAGCAGCTTGGGAGGGAGCAATCAGCCCCAGCATTTT.

As regards this clone: At one boundary the junction diverges from the germline segment, which might be a read error. The chain is built from TRBV29-1 and TRBJ1-2; D uncertain. The CDR3 covers 12 residues. Germline CDR1 is SQVTM and CDR2 is ANQGSEA. CDR3 DNA sequence: TGCAGCGCACTTCGCGGTAGGGAGTCGCGCCTTTTC. Residues: CSALRGRESRLF.

This chain links TRBV9 with TRBJ2-2; a weak D match, TRBD1 (6 bases). This CDR3 region has 18 residues. Trimming left V 0 bases short and J 3 bases short, with 18 bases between. CDR1 is SGDLS, CDR2 YYNGEE, per germline. Written as DNA, the CDR3 is TGTGCCAGCAGCGTAGAACTTACATCGGGACACTACACCGGGGAGCTGTTTTTT. Translating gives CASSVELTSGHYTGELFF.

Note on this clone: Other DNA sequences from this sample encode an identical CDR3 as well. This chain uses TRBV29-1 with TRBJ2-3, with 7 bases matching TRBD2. Germline lookup yields CDR1 SQVTM and CDR2 ANQGSEA. This CDR3 is built from 13 residues. Trimming removed 4 bases from V and 0 bases from J; junction bases left unmatched: 1. The CDR3 sequence is CSVVGGSTDTQYF. Written as DNA, the CDR3 is TGCAGCGTTGTCGGGGGGAGCACAGATACGCAGTATTTT.

This rearrangement joins TRBV7-2 to TRBJ2-2; possibly TRBD1 or TRBD2 for D (5 bases each). The germline V gene has CDR1 SGHTA and CDR2 FQGNSA. The CDR3 has 14 amino acids. The V end was cut by 5 bases, the J end by 3 bases, with 10 bases between. CDR3 amino acids: CASSLGPYTGELFF. The CDR3 nucleotides read TGTGCCAGCAGCCTGGGACCGTACACCGGGGAGCTGTTTTTT.

V gene TRBV2 combines with J gene TRBJ2-3; D uncertain. Germline V gene lookup returns CDR1 SNHLY and CDR2 FYNNEI. The CDR3 has 13 residues. V was pared by 0 bases and J by 5 bases, with 6 bases between. CDR3 nucleotides: TGTGCCAGCAGTGAAGCGCTTCTAGATACGCAGTATTTT. Translation gives CASSEALLDTQYF.

CDR3 in amino acids: CASSDKDTEAFF. The CDR3 DNA reads as TGTGCCAGCAGTGACAAGGACACTGAAGCTTTCTTT. The V and J genes are TRBV28 and TRBJ1-1; D gene unclear. CDR3 length: 12 amino acids. Trimming pared 5 bases from V and 3 bases from J, leaving 7 bases between. Germline CDR1 reads MDHEN; CDR2 reads SYDVKM.

The sample holds one count of this clone. The chain carries TRBV18 and TRBJ2-5; maybe TRBD2 (6 bases). V gave up 2 bases and J gave up 3 bases, with 10 bases separating them. This CDR3 region has 14 residues. Germline CDR1 and CDR2: KGHSH and LQKENI. The CDR3 DNA follows: TGTGCCAGCTCACCATTGACTAGGGAAGAGACCCAGTACTTC. This encodes CASSPLTREETQYF.

The gene calls are TRBV19 and TRBJ2-3, with TRBD1 matching over 8 bases. The CDR3 totals 14 residues. Looked up from germline, CDR1 is LNHDA and CDR2 is SQIVND (reference sequence). The V gene end was trimmed by 5 bases and the J gene end by 9 bases; junction bases not matched to a gene: 10. CDR3 residues: CASSSLGQGGTQYF. The CDR3 DNA sequence: TGTGCCAGTAGTTCCCTCGGACAGGGTGGGACGCAGTATTTT.

The chain uses TRBV5-1 and TRBJ1-4; tentatively, D is TRBD1 (5 bases). Germline CDR1 reads SGHRS; CDR2 reads YFSETQ. The V gene lost 4 bases and the J gene lost 6 bases, with 13 bases spanning the gap. The CDR3 sequence is 14 residues long. The CDR3 sequence is CASSPEAGDEKLFF. CDR3 nucleotide sequence: TGCGCCAGCAGCCCCGAAGCGGGGGATGAAAAACTGTTTTTT.

The gene calls are TRBV29-1 and TRBJ1-2; 7 nucleotides match TRBD1. V was pared by 3 bases and J by 12 bases, with 7 bases of the junction left unmatched. CDR3 size: 11 residues. Per germline, CDR1 SQVTM and CDR2 ANQGSEA. The CDR3, as DNA: TGCAGCGTTGATCGGGGACAGACTAACACCTTC. Amino acids: CSVDRGQTNTF.

The chain has TRBV2 and TRBJ1-5, with a possible D match to TRBD1 (5 bases). Germline V gene lookup returns CDR1 SNHLY and CDR2 FYNNEI. The germline V and J ends were trimmed by 11 bases and 4 bases, with 15 bases remaining between them. This CDR3 contains 13 residues. Here the CDR3 reads CAGARDPNQPQHF. The CDR3 coding sequence is TGTGCCGGAGCCCGGGACCCAAATCAGCCCCAGCATTTT.

CDR3 loop: CSVEDPTGQGNYEQYF. The DNA for the CDR3 is TGCAGCGTTGAAGATCCGACCGGACAGGGAAACTACGAGCAGTACTTC. The rearrangement uses TRBV29-1 and TRBJ2-7, with 8 bases fitting TRBD1. Germline CDR1 is SQVTM and CDR2 is ANQGSEA. The J segment lost 3 bases and the V segment lost 0 bases, leaving 10 bases of the junction unmatched. The length of the CDR3 is 16 residues.

The genes are TRBV5-1 and TRBJ1-1; TRBD1 might be the D (5 bases). V lost 0 bases and J 3 bases, leaving 9 bases between the germline ends. Looked up from germline, CDR1 is SGHRS and CDR2 is YFSETQ. This CDR3 has 14 amino acids. The DNA for the CDR3 is TGCGCCAGCAGCTTGGGGGGGATGCACACTGAAGCTTTCTTT. Residues: CASSLGGMHTEAFF.

This rearrangement joins TRBV11-3 to TRBJ1-6; TRBD1 matches 8 bases. From germline, CDR1 is SGHNT and CDR2 YENEEA. V gave up 5 bases and J gave up 7 bases; unmatched junction bases: 10. CDR3 length equals 16 residues. CDR3 sequence reads: CASSTRTGRGNSPLHF. CDR3 nucleotide sequence: TGTGCCAGCAGCACACGGACAGGGCGGGGGAATTCACCCCTCCACTTT.

The CDR3 nucleotides read TGTGCCAGCTTTCAAGCGGGAGGATACACAGATACGCAGTATTTT. As protein: CASFQAGGYTDTQYF. The chain recombines TRBV7-2 with TRBJ2-3; 9 positions agree with TRBD2. The CDR3 covers 15 residues. Germline CDR1 is SGHTA and CDR2 is FQGNSA. Trimming cost V 8 bases and J 2 bases; bases outside gene matches: 8.